These T cell receptor beta chains were read from a single sample in a study of response to subunit inactivated influenza vaccine. From the RT-PCR reads, TCRdb called clonotypes with MiXCR, one entry per CDR3 protein. The sample consists of around 520,000 distinct CDR3 sequences, 25% of them appearing once. Source: CD4+ T cells sorted from PBMCs, taken less than 6 days after vaccination. All receptors come from a man aged 50-59 years who received an inactivated influenza vaccine. CDR3s include the opening cysteine and the closing phenylalanine or tryptophan. The order of the fields is D gene, V gene, J gene, clone size, CDR3 protein, CDR3 DNA. A D gene is named only where the DNA matches it firmly. A clone size is listed for some rows: how often the clone was seen (once, few, many), or a class if it is expanded.

>.|TRBV7-3|TRBJ2-1|.
CASNSVLRDEQFF
TGTGCCAGCAACTCGGTCCTTCGAGATGAGCAGTTCTTC
>.|TRBV20-1|TRBJ2-7|once
CSARDLSTEQYF
TGCAGTGCTAGAGATCTATCAACCGAGCAGTACTTC
>.|TRBV3-1|TRBJ1-1|.
CASSQPDSGEAFF
TGTGCCAGCAGCCAACCGGACTCTGGTGAAGCTTTCTTT
>.|TRBV7-2|TRBJ2-4|once
CASSTDSLAKNIQYF
TGTGCCAGCAGTACTGACAGTCTAGCCAAAAACATTCAGTACTTC
>TRBD1|TRBV6-5|TRBJ1-1|.
CASSYPGQGKPNTEAFF
TGTGCCAGCAGTTACCCGGGACAGGGGAAACCAAACACTGAAGCTTTCTTT
>.|TRBV7-6|TRBJ1-4|.
CASSLAGRKDEKLFF
TGTGCCAGCAGCTTAGCGGGGAGGAAGGATGAAAAACTGTTTTTT
>.|TRBV25-1|TRBJ1-1|.
CASSAGQWMNTEAFF
TGTGCCAGCAGTGCCGGACAATGGATGAACACTGAAGCTTTCTTT
>.|TRBV4-3|TRBJ1-2|few
CASSQEPRTAWGYTF
TGCGCCAGCAGCCAAGAACCCCGGACCGCCTGGGGCTACACCTTC
>TRBD2|TRBV11-2|TRBJ2-1|.
CASSGGGMASGNYNEQFF
TGTGCCAGCAGCGGCGGGGGTATGGCTAGCGGCAACTACAATGAGCAGTTCTTC
>TRBD2|TRBV5-1|TRBJ2-1|.
CASSLTSGTSGNNEQFF
TGCGCCAGCAGCCTAACGTCAGGGACTAGCGGAAACAATGAGCAGTTCTTC
>.|TRBV28|TRBJ2-5|.
CASSPLSSETQYF
TGTGCCAGCAGTCCCCTCAGCTCGGAGACCCAGTACTTC
>.|TRBV11-1|TRBJ2-2|.
CASREGATPTGELFF
TGTGCCAGCAGGGAGGGGGCCACCCCCACCGGGGAGCTGTTTTTT
>.|TRBV5-1|TRBJ1-3|few
CASRGAQVGNTIYF
TGCGCCAGCAGAGGGGCGCAGGTCGGAAACACCATATATTTT